This TCR beta chain is drawn from a study of persistence of HIV-infected CD4 T cells. Findings of the study overall: Degenerate expanded CDR3beta sequences were enriched among CMV- and Gag-responding cells.

Nonspecific anti-CD3/anti-CD28 bead stimulation represents the broad CD4+ T cell repertoire. Sorting of responding CD4+ T cells relied on upregulated CD40 ligand together with CD69. Sequencing used immunoSEQ version 4 in survey mode. The method was immunoSEQ multiplex PCR; TCRdb's version includes in-frame clones alone and lacks a portion of them. The top ten hold under 2% of the sample, which has more than 35,000 clones, 80% to 95% seen once. The CDR3 loop spans 15 amino acids. Germline lookup yields CDR1 SGHNT and CDR2 YYREEE (reference sequence). After removal of 3 bases from V and 5 bases from J, the junction contained 3 bases not matched to a gene. On this clone: Antigen: not known.

J is TRBJ2-1 and V is TRBV5-4; 12 nucleotides line up with TRBD2. Specimen: CD4+ T cells sorted from PBMCs after roughly 20-hour stimulation, collected from a patient who received antiretroviral therapy. The source of this sequence is an adult man with HIV who was CMV-seropositive. CDR3 DNA sequence: TGTGCCAGCAGCTCACTAGCGGGGGGCAACAATGAGCAGTTCTTC. It codes for CASSSLAGGNNEQFF. Based on the CDR3 plus reference TRBV5-4 and TRBJ2-1, the full variable domain is ETGVTQSPTHLIKTRGQQVTLRCSSQSGHNTVSWYQQALGQGPQFIFQYYREEENGRGNFPPRFSGLQFPNYSSELNVNALELDDSALYLCASSSLAGGNNEQFFGPGTRLTVL.